The 19 T cell receptor beta chains below were found in one sample sequenced in a study of beta chain features in type 1 diabetes. Since all of the isolated RNA was reverse transcribed, expressed TCRB transcripts were what got sequenced. Produced via immunoSEQ multiplex PCR; TCRdb's table is partial and in-frame only. The sample includes under 300,000 clones, 16% of them seen just once. Study-level findings and limits: In every one of the four CD4+ subsets, TCRB CDR3s were moderately but significantly shorter in Type 1 diabetes patients.

Their recognized antigens are unknown. The sequenced sample was naive CD4+ T cells from blood. These receptors originate from a man aged 25-40 years with type 1 diabetes.

With regard to this clone: Within the sample, other DNA sequences also encode this same CDR3. This rearrangement joins TRBV6-5 to TRBJ2-7; 9 nucleotides line up with TRBD1. Germline V gene data show CDR1 as MNHEY and CDR2 as SVGAGI. The junction had 1 base not matched to a gene; V was cut back by 0 bases and J by 1 base. CDR3 length: 15 amino acids. DNA of the CDR3: TGTGCCAGCAGTTACTCGGGACAGGGATCCTACGAGCAGTACTTC. It specifies CASSYSGQGSYEQYF.

The chain carries TRBV5-4 and TRBJ1-1; 8 nucleotides line up with TRBD1. Germline V gives CDR1 SGHNT, CDR2 YYREEE (reference sequence). The CDR3 runs to 14 residues. With 2 bases clipped from V and 5 bases from J, the junction kept 5 bases outside the gene matches. CDR3 DNA sequence: TGTGCCAGCAGCTTAGGACAGGGTCCGACTGAAGCTTTCTTT. It translates to CASSLGQGPTEAFF.

This clone appeared a few times. This chain links TRBV30 with TRBJ2-7; D is undetermined. Looked up from germline, CDR1 is GTSNPN and CDR2 is SVGIG (reference sequence). Trimming took off 2 bases at V and 4 bases at J, with 15 bases between the two ends. The CDR3 extends over 14 amino acids. The CDR3 DNA reads TGTGCCTGGAGTAGGTTGGCACAGCAGTACGAGCAGTACTTC. Protein: CAWSRLAQQYEQYF.

The chain is built from TRBV4-2 and TRBJ2-1, with 8 bases matching TRBD1. This CDR3 is 16 amino acids long. Germline V gene lookup returns CDR1 LGHNA and CDR2 YNFKEQ. V trimming: 0 bases; J trimming: 6 bases; junction bases outside the gene matches: 7. The CDR3 region has the DNA TGTGCCAGCAGCCAAGATGAGGGACAGGTTACCAATGAGCAGTTCTTC. Translated: CASSQDEGQVTNEQFF.

This sequence joins TRBV9 and TRBJ2-3; 7 bases agree with TRBD2. V shed 7 bases and J 3 bases; nucleotides not matched to a gene: 8. This CDR3 is built from 14 residues. From germline, CDR1 is SGDLS and CDR2 YYNGEE. This CDR3 is CASAQGGGTDTQYF. The CDR3 DNA is TGTGCCAGCGCCCAGGGCGGGGGAACAGATACGCAGTATTTT.

The chain links TRBV5-4 to TRBJ2-3, with 10 bases identical to TRBD1. The CDR3 extends over 16 amino acids. The junction had 8 bases not matched to a gene; V was cut back by 6 bases and J by 1 base. Looked up from germline, CDR1 is SGHNT and CDR2 is YYREEE (reference sequence). This CDR3 reads CASTLTGTGGTDTQYF. CDR3 bases: TGTGCCAGCACCCTAACCGGGACAGGGGGCACAGATACGCAGTATTTT.

This chain connects TRBV9 to TRBJ2-3, with D unresolved. The germline CDR1 and CDR2 sequences are SGDLS and YYNGEE. V was cut by 3 bases and J by 4 bases, with 12 bases left in between. The CDR3 is 14 residues long. In DNA, the CDR3 is TGTGCCAGCAGCGATATGCACAAGGCAGATACGCAGTATTTT. It encodes CASSDMHKADTQYF.

This chain joins TRBV30 and TRBJ2-1; 12 bases are shared with TRBD1. This CDR3 has 16 amino acids. J gave up 9 bases and V 2 bases, and 11 bases lay outside the gene matches. CDR1 is GTSNPN and CDR2 is SVGIG in the germline V gene (reference sequence). DNA of the CDR3: TGTGCCTGGAGTACGACGGGACAGGGGGCGCGGGGTGAGCAGTTCTTC. This codes for CAWSTTGQGARGEQFF.

This clone was detected only a few times. The chain combines TRBV7-2 with TRBJ2-1; D possibly uses TRBD1 or TRBD2 (6 bases each). Trimming took off 1 base at V and 0 bases at J, with 16 bases between the two ends. The germline gives CDR1 SGHTA, CDR2 FQGNSA. The CDR3 contains 18 residues. In DNA, the CDR3 is TGTGCCAGCAGCTTAGTCTTTGGGGGGCCCAGCTCCTACAATGAGCAGTTCTTC. Its translation: CASSLVFGGPSSYNEQFF.

V is TRBV28 and J is TRBJ2-1; D might be TRBD1 (6 bases). The V and J ends lost 2 bases and 12 bases respectively, with 11 bases between them. This CDR3 has 12 residues. From germline, CDR1 is MDHEN and CDR2 SYDVKM. The CDR3 sequence: CASSLAGEGQFF. The CDR3 bases are TGTGCCAGCAGTTTAGCAGGGGAAGGGCAGTTCTTC.

This clone was detected a few times. This chain connects TRBV5-8 to TRBJ2-1; 7 bases are shared with TRBD2. This CDR3 is 15 amino acids long. CDR1 and CDR2 from the germline V gene are SGHTS and YDEGEE. Trimming at V came to 4 bases and at J to 0 bases, leaving 4 bases not matched to a gene. CDR3 loop: CASSQWTSSYNEQFF. CDR3 sequence (DNA): TGTGCCAGCAGCCAGTGGACTAGCTCCTACAATGAGCAGTTCTTC.

The chain joins TRBV29-1 to TRBJ1-1; unclear D gene. Trimming removed 6 bases at V and 1 base at J, with 12 bases between. The CDR3 is 13 residues long. The germline V gene encodes CDR1 SQVTM and CDR2 ANQGSEA. The DNA of the CDR3 is TGCAGCGTAAGGCAGGACCCGAACACTGAAGCTTTCTTT. Protein sequence: CSVRQDPNTEAFF. Based on the CDR3 plus reference TRBV29-1 and TRBJ1-1, the full variable domain is SAVISQKPSRDICQRGTSLTIQCQVDSQVTMMFWYRQQPGQSLTLIATANQGSEATYESGFVIDKFPISRPNLTFSTLTVSNMSPEDSSIYLCSVRQDPNTEAFFGQGTRLTVV.

The chain recombines TRBV5-1 with TRBJ2-5; TRBD1 matches at 10 bases. This CDR3 spans 15 amino acids. Germline CDR1 is SGHRS and CDR2 is YFSETQ. V lost 3 bases, J lost 5 bases, and 7 bases stayed unmatched. CDR3 protein: CASSSTGGIAETQYF. CDR3 nucleotides: TGCGCCAGCAGCTCGACAGGGGGCATCGCGGAGACCCAGTACTTC.

The V and J genes are TRBV25-1 and TRBJ2-1; 8 nucleotides match TRBD2. Germline loops: CDR1 MGHDK, CDR2 SYGVNS. The J segment lost 3 bases and the V segment lost 3 bases, leaving 7 bases of the junction unmatched. The CDR3 extends over 16 amino acids. The CDR3 bases are TGTGCCAGCAGTGACCTACTAGCGGTCAACTACAATGAGCAGTTCTTC. Its translation: CASSDLLAVNYNEQFF.

The chain recombines TRBV30 with TRBJ1-3; D is possibly TRBD1 (6 bases). CDR1 GTSNPN and CDR2 SVGIG come from the germline V gene (reference sequence). This CDR3 is built from 14 residues. V lost 5 bases and J lost 0, with 11 bases in between. CDR3: CAWSTGNSGNTIYF. The CDR3 nucleotides are TGTGCCTGGTCAACAGGGAACTCTGGAAACACCATATATTTT.

J is TRBJ2-7 and V is TRBV7-2; D might be TRBD1 or TRBD2, each matching 5 bases. V lost 4 bases, J lost 2 bases, and 15 bases lay in between. Looked up from germline, CDR1 is SGHTA and CDR2 is FQGNSA. The CDR3 has 15 residues. DNA for the CDR3: TGTGCCAGCAGCTCGAGGGGCGCGAGGCCCTACGAGCAGTACTTC. It encodes CASSSRGARPYEQYF. The entire variable domain, with the rest obtained from reference TRBV7-2 and TRBJ2-7, is as follows: GAGVSQSPSNKVTEKGKDVELRCDPISGHTALYWYRQSLGQGLEFLIYFQGNSAPDKSGLPSDRFSAERTGGSVSTLTIQRTQQEDSAVYLCASSSRGARPYEQYFGPGTRLTVT.

This clone turned up a few times. J is TRBJ2-2 and V is TRBV4-3, with unresolved D. CDR1 LGHNA and CDR2 YSLEER come from the germline V gene. The CDR3 spans 14 residues. Trimming took 0 bases from V and 7 from J, leaving 9 bases between them. The CDR3 region has the DNA TGCGCCAGCAGCCAAGAAAAAGGCTACGGGGAGCTGTTTTTT. Its translation: CASSQEKGYGELFF.

The chain carries TRBV6-5 and TRBJ2-7; D may be TRBD2 (6 bases). Trimming took 7 bases from V and 2 from J, leaving 12 bases between them. Germline CDR1 reads MNHEY; CDR2 reads SVGAGI. The CDR3 consists of 13 residues. CDR3 sequence: CASKGREAYEQYF. In DNA form, the CDR3 reads TGTGCCAGCAAAGGCAGGGAGGCCTACGAGCAGTACTTC.

V usage is TRBV7-2 and J usage is TRBJ2-7; TRBD1 aligns across 8 bases. Germline CDR1 SGHTA, CDR2 FQGNSA. The CDR3 has 13 residues. J was trimmed by 3 bases and V by 7 bases; bases with no gene match: 5. CDR3 sequence (DNA): TGTGCCAGCAACATGGACAGGGACTACGAGCAGTACTTC. Translated: CASNMDRDYEQYF.